This T cell receptor beta chain was identified during a study of cytomegalovirus exposure and HLA in healthy donors. Points from the study as a whole: Later analysis associated a missense DCLRE1C variant with TCR beta V- and J-gene trimming.

As for this clone: Its specificity is not known.

When sampled, the donors appeared nominally healthy, though they likely had unrecorded immune exposures. The study ran its PCR with 60 Vbeta and 13 Jbeta primers. TCRdb keeps only in-frame clones here, not all; method: immunoSEQ multiplex PCR. In all, the sample yields around 150,000 clones. The clonotype originates from a man aged 35 to 55 in good health and CMV-seronegative. Sequencing was done on a sample of PBMCs.

The CDR3 region is CASSPSLQMNTEAFF. The CDR3 DNA follows: TGTGCCAGCAGTCCAAGCCTTCAAATGAACACTGAAGCTTTCTTT. This sequence joins TRBV11-2 and TRBJ1-1; D is ambiguous. Between the trimmed V and J ends, which lost 6 bases and 0 bases, there was a span of 14 bases. CDR1 SGHAT and CDR2 FQNNGV come from the germline V gene. This CDR3 has 15 amino acids.